A single sample gave rise to the 9 T cell receptor beta chains below, sequenced in a study of blood T cells in healthy people across ages. Primed by a sample-barcoded 5' primer and a J-beta primer mix, a second PCR proceeded for roughly 6 to 12 cycles. TCRdb recomputed calls from the 5' RACE reads with MiXCR, one row per CDR3 protein. The data hold approximately 770,000 distinct CDR3 sequences, with roughly 64% observed a single time. The sample consisted of blood. The receptor set was obtained from a man aged 25-40 years in good health.

Remarks on this clonotype: The conserved phenylalanine or tryptophan is not found at the CDR3 terminus, so this likely reflects a read error. The chain couples TRBV12-3 or TRBV12-4 to TRBJ2-3; D unresolved. The CDR3 sequence is 14 residues long. V was trimmed by 3 bases and J by 3 bases, leaving 10 bases between them. CDR3 DNA sequence: TGTGCCAGCAGTTTCGACGGAACTACAGATACGCAGTATCTT. Amino acids: CASSFDGTTDTQYL.

The V gene is TRBV24-1, the J gene TRBJ2-7, with 7 bases matching TRBD1. This CDR3 has 17 residues. From germline, CDR1 is KGHDR and CDR2 SFDVKD. The V and J ends lost 7 bases and 2 bases, in that order; junction bases with no gene match: 16. CDR3 amino acids: CATSAYDPGQRTYEQYF. The DNA for the CDR3 is TGTGCCACCAGCGCCTACGACCCGGGACAGAGGACCTACGAGCAGTACTTC.

This clonotype has a handful of counts. The chain carries TRBV7-3 and TRBJ2-6; D gene uncertain. The germline gives CDR1 SGHTA, CDR2 FQGTGA. CDR3 length: 15 amino acids. V dropped 1 base and J dropped 8 bases, with 12 bases sitting between them. CDR3 amino acids: CASSLNIGRPNVLTF. DNA for the CDR3: TGTGCCAGCAGCTTAAATATAGGACGACCCAACGTCCTGACTTTC.

This clonotype turned up a few times. The J gene is TRBJ2-5, the V gene TRBV7-8; a possible D gene is TRBD2 (5 bases). Trimming cost V 1 base and J 3 bases, with 9 bases left between them. The CDR3 runs 14 residues. The V gene's germline CDR1 is SGHVS and CDR2 FQNEAQ. The CDR3 loop is CASSLVDGEETQYF. The CDR3 nucleotides read TGTGCCAGCAGCTTAGTGGACGGGGAAGAGACCCAGTACTTC.

The rearrangement joins TRBV29-1 to TRBJ1-1; TRBD1 might be the D (5 bases). The CDR3 loop spans 13 amino acids. Trimming removed 7 bases at V and 2 bases at J, with 14 bases between. From germline, CDR1 is SQVTM and CDR2 ANQGSEA. The CDR3 region has the DNA TGCAGCGGGAGGGACCAACCAAACACTGAAGCTTTCTTT. Residues: CSGRDQPNTEAFF.

The rearrangement joins TRBV4-3 to TRBJ2-3, with D uncertain. The V and J ends lost 3 bases and 4 bases respectively, with 5 bases between them. CDR1 and CDR2 from the germline V gene are LGHNA and YSLEER. The CDR3 totals 12 residues. CDR3 DNA: TGCGCCAGCAGCCATCTTTCAGATACGCAGTATTTT. This encodes CASSHLSDTQYF.

On this clonotype itself: The junction does not match germline at one end; this may be a read error. This chain links TRBV3-1 with TRBJ2-5; D may be TRBD1 (7 bases). The CDR3 consists of 13 residues. Germline lookup yields CDR1 LGHDT and CDR2 YNNKEL (reference sequence). The CDR3: CASNQGGGQTQYF. In nucleotides, the CDR3 is TGTGCCAGCAACCAAGGAGGGGGCCAGACCCAGTACTTC.

This clonotype came up a few times. V and J are TRBV10-3 and TRBJ1-2; TRBD1 might be the D (6 bases). The V and J ends lost 6 bases and 1 base respectively, with 12 bases between them. Germline lookup yields CDR1 ENHRY and CDR2 SYGVKD. This CDR3 is built from 14 residues. The CDR3 DNA sequence: TGTGCCATCAGAGGACAGCACAATAACTATGGCTACACCTTC. Amino acid sequence: CAIRGQHNNYGYTF.

This clonotype came up once. This chain joins TRBV7-9 and TRBJ1-2; a possible D gene is TRBD1 (5 bases). The V end lost 4 bases, the J end lost 4 bases, and 19 bases lay between the germline ends. Germline V gene data show CDR1 as SEHNR and CDR2 as FQNEAQ (reference sequence). The CDR3 loop spans 16 amino acids. The CDR3 loop is CASSSEGTGSGYGYTF. The CDR3 nucleotides read TGTGCCAGCAGCTCGGAGGGGACCGGCAGCGGCTATGGCTACACCTTC.